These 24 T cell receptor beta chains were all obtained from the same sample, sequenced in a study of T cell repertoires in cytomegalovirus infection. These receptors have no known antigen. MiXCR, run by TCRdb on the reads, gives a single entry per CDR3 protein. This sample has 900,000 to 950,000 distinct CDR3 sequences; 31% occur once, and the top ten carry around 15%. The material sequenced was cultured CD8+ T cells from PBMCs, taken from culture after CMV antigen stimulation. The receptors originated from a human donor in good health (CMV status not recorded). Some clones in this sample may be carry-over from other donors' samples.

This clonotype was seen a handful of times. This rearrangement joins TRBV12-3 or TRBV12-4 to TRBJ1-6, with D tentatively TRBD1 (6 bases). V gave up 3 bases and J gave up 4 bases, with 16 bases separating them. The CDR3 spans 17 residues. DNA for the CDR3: TGTGCCAGCAGTTTGGTGGGGCAGGGGTTTTATAATTCACCCCTCCACTTT. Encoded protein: CASSLVGQGFYNSPLHF.

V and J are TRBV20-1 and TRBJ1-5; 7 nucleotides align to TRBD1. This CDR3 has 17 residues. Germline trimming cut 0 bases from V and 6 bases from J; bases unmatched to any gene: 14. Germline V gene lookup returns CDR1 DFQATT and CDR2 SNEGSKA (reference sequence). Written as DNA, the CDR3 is TGCAGTGCTAGAGAGCTGAAGACAGGGAACGCGGGTCAGCCCCAGCATTTT. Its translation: CSARELKTGNAGQPQHF.

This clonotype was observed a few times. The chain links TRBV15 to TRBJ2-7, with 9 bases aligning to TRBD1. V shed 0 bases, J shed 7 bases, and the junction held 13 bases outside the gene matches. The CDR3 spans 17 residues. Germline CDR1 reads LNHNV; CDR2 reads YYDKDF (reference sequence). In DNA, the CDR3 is TGTGCCACCAGCAGAGATTTGCCGGGACAGGGTATGGGGGAGCAGTACGTC. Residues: CATSRDLPGQGMGEQYV.

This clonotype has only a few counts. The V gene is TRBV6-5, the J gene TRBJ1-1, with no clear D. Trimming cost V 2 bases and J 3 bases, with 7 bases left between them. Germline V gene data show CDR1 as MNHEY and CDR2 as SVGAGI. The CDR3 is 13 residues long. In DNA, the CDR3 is TGTGCCAGCAGTTACGGGCGACACACTGAAGCTTTCTTT. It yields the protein CASSYGRHTEAFF.

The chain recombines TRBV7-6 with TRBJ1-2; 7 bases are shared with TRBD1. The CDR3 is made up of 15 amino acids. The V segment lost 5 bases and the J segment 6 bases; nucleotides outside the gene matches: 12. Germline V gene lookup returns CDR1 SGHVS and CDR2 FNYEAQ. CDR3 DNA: TGTGCCAGCAGCCCCGTTCGGCTAGGGGGCGATGGCTACACCTTC. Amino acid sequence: CASSPVRLGGDGYTF. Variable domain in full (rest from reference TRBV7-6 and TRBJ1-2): GAGVSQSPRYKVTKRGQDVALRCDPISGHVSLYWYRQALGQGPEFLTYFNYEAQQDKSGLPNDRFSAERPEGSISTLTIQRTEQRDSAMYRCASSPVRLGGDGYTFGSGTRLTVV.

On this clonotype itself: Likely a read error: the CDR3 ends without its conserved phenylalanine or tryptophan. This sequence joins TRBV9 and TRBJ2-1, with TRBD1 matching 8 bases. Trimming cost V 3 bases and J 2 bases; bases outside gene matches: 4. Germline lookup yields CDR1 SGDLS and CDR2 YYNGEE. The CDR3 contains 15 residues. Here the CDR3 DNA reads TGTGCCAGCAGCGCTAGACAGGGGCCCTACAATGAGCAGTTCTTA. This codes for CASSARQGPYNEQFL.

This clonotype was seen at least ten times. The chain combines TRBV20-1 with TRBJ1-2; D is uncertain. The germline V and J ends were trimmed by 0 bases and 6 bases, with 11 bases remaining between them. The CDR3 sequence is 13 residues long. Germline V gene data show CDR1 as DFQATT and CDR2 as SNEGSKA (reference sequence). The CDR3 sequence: CSARDPFIHGYTF. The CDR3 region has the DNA TGCAGTGCTAGAGACCCATTCATCCATGGCTACACCTTC.

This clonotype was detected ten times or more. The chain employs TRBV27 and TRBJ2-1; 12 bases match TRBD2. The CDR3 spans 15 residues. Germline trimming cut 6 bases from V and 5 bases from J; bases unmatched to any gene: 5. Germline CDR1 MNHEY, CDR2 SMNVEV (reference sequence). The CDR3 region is CASRLLAGGHNEQFF. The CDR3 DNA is TGTGCCAGCAGACTACTAGCGGGGGGCCACAATGAGCAGTTCTTC.

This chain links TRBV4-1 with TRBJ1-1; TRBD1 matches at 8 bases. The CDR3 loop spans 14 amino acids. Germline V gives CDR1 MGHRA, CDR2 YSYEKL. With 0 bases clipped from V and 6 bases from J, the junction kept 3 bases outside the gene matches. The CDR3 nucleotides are TGCGCCAGCAGCCAAGATACAGGGGGTCCTGAAGCTTTCTTT. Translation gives CASSQDTGGPEAFF.

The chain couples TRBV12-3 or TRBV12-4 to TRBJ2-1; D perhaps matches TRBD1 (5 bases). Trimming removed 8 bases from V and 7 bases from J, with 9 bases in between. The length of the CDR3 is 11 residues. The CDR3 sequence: CASERTNEQFF. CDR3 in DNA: TGTGCCAGCGAACGGACAAATGAGCAGTTCTTC.

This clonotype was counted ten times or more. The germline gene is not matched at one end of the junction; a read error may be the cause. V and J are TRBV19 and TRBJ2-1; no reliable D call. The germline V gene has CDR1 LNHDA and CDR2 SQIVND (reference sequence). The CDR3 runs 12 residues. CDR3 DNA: TGTGCCAGCAGTATCCCTAACAATGAGCAGTTCTTC. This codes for CASSIPNNEQFF.

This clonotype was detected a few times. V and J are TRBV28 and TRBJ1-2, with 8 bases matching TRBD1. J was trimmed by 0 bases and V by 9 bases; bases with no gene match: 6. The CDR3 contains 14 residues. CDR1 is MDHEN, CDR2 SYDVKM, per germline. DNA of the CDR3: TGTGCCAGTTTCCAGGGGGCATCTAACTATGGCTACACCTTC. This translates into CASFQGASNYGYTF.

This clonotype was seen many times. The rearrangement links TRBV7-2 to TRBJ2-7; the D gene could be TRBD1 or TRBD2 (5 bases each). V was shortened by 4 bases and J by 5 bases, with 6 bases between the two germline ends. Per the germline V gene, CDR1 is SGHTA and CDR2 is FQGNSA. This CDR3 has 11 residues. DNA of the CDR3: TGTGCCAGCAGCTGGGACGACGAGCAGTACTTC. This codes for CASSWDDEQYF.

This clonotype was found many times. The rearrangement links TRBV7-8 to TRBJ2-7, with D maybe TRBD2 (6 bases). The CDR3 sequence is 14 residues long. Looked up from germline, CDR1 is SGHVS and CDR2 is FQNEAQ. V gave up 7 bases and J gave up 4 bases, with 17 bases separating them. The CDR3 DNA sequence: TGTGCCAGCACCTCAGACGCGGGGAGATACGAGCAGTACTTC. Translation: CASTSDAGRYEQYF.

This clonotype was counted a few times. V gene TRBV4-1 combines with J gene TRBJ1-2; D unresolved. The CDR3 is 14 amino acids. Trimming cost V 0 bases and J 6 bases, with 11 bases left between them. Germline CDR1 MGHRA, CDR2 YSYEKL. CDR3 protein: CASSQEATINGYTF. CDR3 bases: TGCGCCAGCAGCCAAGAAGCCACAATTAATGGCTACACCTTC.

CDR3 coding DNA: TGTGCCAGCAGAGACCAGGGTTTGAACACTGAAGCTTTCTTT. It codes for CASRDQGLNTEAFF. This rearrangement joins TRBV7-9 to TRBJ1-1; possible D gene TRBD1, 5 bases. There are 14 residues in the CDR3. Germline CDR1 and CDR2: SEHNR and FQNEAQ (reference sequence). V was trimmed by 6 bases and J by 0 bases, leaving 11 bases between them. Variable domain in full (rest from reference TRBV7-9 and TRBJ1-1): DTGVSQNPRHKITKRGQNVTFRCDPISEHNRLYWYRQTLGQGPEFLTYFQNEAQLEKSRLLSDRFSAERPKGSFSTLEIQRTEQGDSAMYLCASRDQGLNTEAFFGQGTRLTVV.

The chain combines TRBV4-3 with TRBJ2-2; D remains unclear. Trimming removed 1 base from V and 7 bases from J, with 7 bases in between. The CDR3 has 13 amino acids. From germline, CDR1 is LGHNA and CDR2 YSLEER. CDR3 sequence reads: CASSQGWVGELFF. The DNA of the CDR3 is TGCGCCAGCAGCCAAGGGTGGGTCGGGGAGCTGTTTTTT.

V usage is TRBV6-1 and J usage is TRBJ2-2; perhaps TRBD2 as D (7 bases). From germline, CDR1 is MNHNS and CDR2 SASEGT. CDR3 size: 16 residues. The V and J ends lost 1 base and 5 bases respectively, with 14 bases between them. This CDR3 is CASSEGRGRGTGELFF. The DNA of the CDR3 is TGTGCCAGCAGTGAAGGGCGGGGGCGCGGGACCGGGGAGCTGTTTTTT.

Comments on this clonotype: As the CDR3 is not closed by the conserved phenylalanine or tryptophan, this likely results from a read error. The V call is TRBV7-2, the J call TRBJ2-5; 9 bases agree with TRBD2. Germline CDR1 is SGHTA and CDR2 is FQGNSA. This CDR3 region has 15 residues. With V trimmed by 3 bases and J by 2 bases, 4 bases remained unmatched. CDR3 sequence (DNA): TGTGCCAGCAGCTTCGGGCTAGCGGGGCAAGAGACCCAGTACTCC. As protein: CASSFGLAGQETQYS.

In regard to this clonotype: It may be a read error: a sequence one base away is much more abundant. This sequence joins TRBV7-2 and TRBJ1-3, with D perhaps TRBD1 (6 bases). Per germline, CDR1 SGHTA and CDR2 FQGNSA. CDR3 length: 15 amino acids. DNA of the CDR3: TGTGGCAGCAGCTCACCCCGCAGGGGAGGAAACACCATATATTTT. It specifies CGSSSPRRGGNTIYF.

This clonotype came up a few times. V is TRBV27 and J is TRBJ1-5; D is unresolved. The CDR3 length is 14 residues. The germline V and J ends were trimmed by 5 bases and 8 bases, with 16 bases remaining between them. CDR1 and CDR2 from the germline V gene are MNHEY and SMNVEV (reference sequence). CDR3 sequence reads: CASSPGLRAKPQHF. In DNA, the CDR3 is TGTGCCAGCAGTCCTGGCCTTAGGGCTAAGCCCCAGCATTTT.

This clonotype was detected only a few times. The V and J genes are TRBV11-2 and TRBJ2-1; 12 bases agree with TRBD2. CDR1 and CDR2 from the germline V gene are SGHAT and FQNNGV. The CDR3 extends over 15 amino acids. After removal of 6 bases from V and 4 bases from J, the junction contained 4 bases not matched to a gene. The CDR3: CASSATSGGYNEQFF. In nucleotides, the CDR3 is TGTGCCAGCAGTGCTACTAGCGGGGGGTACAATGAGCAGTTCTTC.

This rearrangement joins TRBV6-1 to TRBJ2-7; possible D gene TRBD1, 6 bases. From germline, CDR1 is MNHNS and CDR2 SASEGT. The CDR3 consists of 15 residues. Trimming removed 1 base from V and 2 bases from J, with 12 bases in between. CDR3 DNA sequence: TGTGCCAGCAGTGAAGAGGCAGGGACACCCTACGAGCAGTACTTC. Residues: CASSEEAGTPYEQYF.

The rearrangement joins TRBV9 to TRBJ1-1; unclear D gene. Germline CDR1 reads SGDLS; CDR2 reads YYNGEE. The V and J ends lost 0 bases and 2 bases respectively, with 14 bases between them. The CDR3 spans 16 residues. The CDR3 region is CASSVEQVRPNTEAFF. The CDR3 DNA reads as TGTGCCAGCAGCGTAGAGCAGGTCAGACCTAACACTGAAGCTTTCTTT.